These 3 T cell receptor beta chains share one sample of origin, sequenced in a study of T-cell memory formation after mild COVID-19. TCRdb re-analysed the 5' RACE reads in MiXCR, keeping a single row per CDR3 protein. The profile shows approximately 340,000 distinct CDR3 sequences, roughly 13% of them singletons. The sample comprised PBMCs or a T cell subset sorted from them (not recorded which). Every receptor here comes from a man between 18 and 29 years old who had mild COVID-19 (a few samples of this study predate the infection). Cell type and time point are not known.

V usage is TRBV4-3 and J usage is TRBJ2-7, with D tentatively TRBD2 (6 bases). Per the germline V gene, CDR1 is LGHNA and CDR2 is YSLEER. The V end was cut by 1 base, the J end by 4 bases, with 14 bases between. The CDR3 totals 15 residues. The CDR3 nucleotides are TGCGCCAGCAGCCAAGGGGTTAGCGGAACTTACGAGCAGTACTTC. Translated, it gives CASSQGVSGTYEQYF.

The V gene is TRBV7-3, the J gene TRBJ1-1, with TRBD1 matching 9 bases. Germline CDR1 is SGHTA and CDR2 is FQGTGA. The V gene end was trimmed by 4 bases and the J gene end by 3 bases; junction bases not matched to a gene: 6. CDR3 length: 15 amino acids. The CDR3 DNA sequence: TGTGCCAGCAGCTCCCGGGACAGGGTTCACACTGAAGCTTTCTTT. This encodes CASSSRDRVHTEAFF.

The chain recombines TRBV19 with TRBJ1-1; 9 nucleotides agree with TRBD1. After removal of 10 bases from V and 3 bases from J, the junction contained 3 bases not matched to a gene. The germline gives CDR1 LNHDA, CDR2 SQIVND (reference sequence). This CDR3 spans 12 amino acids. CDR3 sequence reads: CATTGGDTEAFF. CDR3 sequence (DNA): TGTGCCACGACAGGGGGGGACACTGAAGCTTTCTTT.